Listed below are T cell receptor beta chains from one sample, sequenced in a study of vaccination and CD4 T cells after COVID-19. Their target antigens are unknown. TCRdb processed the PCR reads anew with MiXCR; each CDR3 protein has one entry. The table has about 20,000 distinct CDR3 sequences, roughly 50% seen once. Material: CD4+ T cells from blood, cultured in vitro. These receptors were obtained from a human donor who had recovered from COVID-19. CDR3s include the opening cysteine and the closing phenylalanine or tryptophan. Fields, in order: J gene, D gene, clone size, V gene, CDR3 DNA, CDR3 protein. A D gene is named only where the DNA matches it firmly. A row's size may be missing; if present it is once, few, many or a size class.

TRBJ2-5 TRBD2 - TRBV7-2 TGTGCCAGCAGCTTAGTAGCGGGAGGGCCCCAAGAGACCCAGTACTTC CASSLVAGGPQETQYF
TRBJ2-1 TRBD2 - TRBV6-1 TGTGCCAGCAGTGAACTCCCTAGCGGGAGGGGTAAGCAGTTCTTC CASSELPSGRGKQFF
TRBJ1-2 TRBD1 - TRBV10-2 TGCGCCAGCAGCGAACAGGGGGTCTATGGCTACACCTTC CASSEQGVYGYTF
TRBJ2-2 - - TRBV10-1 TGCGCCAGCAGTGAGACCCACGGAATCGGGGAGCTGTTTTTT CASSETHGIGELFF
TRBJ1-1 TRBD1 few TRBV7-9 TGTGCCAGCACCCGGGACAGACCAATTAACACTGAAGCTTTCTTT CASTRDRPINTEAFF
TRBJ1-2 - few TRBV7-2 TGTGCCAGCAGCCGGAGCCCAGGGAATGGCTACACCTTC CASSRSPGNGYTF
TRBJ2-7 TRBD1 - TRBV28 TGTGCCAGCACGACAGGGGGGGAGTACGAGCAGTACTTC CASTTGGEYEQYF
TRBJ1-2 - once TRBV18 TGTGCCAGCTCACCTTCCGGGCTTCGGGGGACCTATGGCTACACCTTC CASSPSGLRGTYGYTF
TRBJ2-3 TRBD2 - TRBV7-2 TGTGCCAGCAGCTTAGAGCGGCCTCTAGCGGAGACAGATACGCAGTATTTT CASSLERPLAETDTQYF
TRBJ1-6 - - TRBV20-1 TGCAGTGCTAGAGGTGGTCATCGGGGTAATTCACCCCTCCACTTT CSARGGHRGNSPLHF
TRBJ2-6 - - TRBV20-1 TGCAGTGCTAGAGACAGAATCTCTGGGGCCAACGTCCCGACTTTC CSARDRISGANVPTF
TRBJ2-3 - - TRBV2 TGTGCCAGCACCCCGCGAGAGGAATCCCTGGCGCAGTATTTT CASTPREESLAQYF
TRBJ1-1 - - TRBV24-1 TGTGCCACCAGTGTGGCGGGGACCACTGAAGTTTTCTTT CATSVAGTTEVFF
TRBJ1-5 TRBD1 few TRBV12-3/TRBV12-4 TGTGCCAGCAGTTCACAGGGGGAAGGCAATCAGCCCCAGCATTTT CASSSQGEGNQPQHF
TRBJ2-1 TRBD2 once TRBV7-3 TGTGCCAGCAGCTTTCGCGGACTAGCGGGAGACGAGCAGTTCTTC CASSFRGLAGDEQFF
TRBJ2-1 TRBD2 - TRBV20-1 TGCAGTGTAGCGGGGGTAACCTACAATGAGCAGTTCTTC CSVAGVTYNEQFF
TRBJ2-7 TRBD1 - TRBV27 TGTGCCAGCAGTGTGCAGGGGGCTCTCGACGAGCAGTACTTC CASSVQGALDEQYF
TRBJ2-1 TRBD2 - TRBV12-3/TRBV12-4 TGTGCCAGCAGTTCTGCTGGGCTAGCGGGGTCTCAGGGGGAGCAGTTCTTC CASSSAGLAGSQGEQFF
TRBJ2-7 - - TRBV6-1 TGTGCCAGCAGTGAATACCGGCAGGGGGGCTCCTACGAGCAGTACTTC CASSEYRQGGSYEQYF
TRBJ1-2 TRBD1 - TRBV20-1 TGCAGTGCGCATACAGGGGGCGAAGGGGGCTACACCTTC CSAHTGGEGGYTF
TRBJ2-5 - once TRBV9 TGTGCCAGCAGCGTAGCATGGAGGGTGGGGCCAGGGGAGACCCAGTACTTC CASSVAWRVGPGETQYF
TRBJ2-3 - few TRBV2 TGTGCCAGCAGTGTCTTTACTAGCACAGATACGCAGTATTTT CASSVFTSTDTQYF
TRBJ2-5 - - TRBV7-9 TGTGCCAGCAGCTTGGCAGGATCAGAGACCCAGTACTTC CASSLAGSETQYF
TRBJ2-5 - - TRBV7-3 TGTGCCAGCAGCTTAAGGGGCCCCTTTGGTGAGACCCAGTACTTC CASSLRGPFGETQYF
TRBJ2-3 - medium-sized TRBV7-7 TGTGCCAGCAGCCAACGGGCGGGTGGCCGTGGCGCAGATACGCAGTATTTT CASSQRAGGRGADTQYF
TRBJ1-5 TRBD1 - TRBV19 TGTGCCAGTAGTATTGACAGGGGCGCGAGACAGCCCCAGCATTTT CASSIDRGARQPQHF
TRBJ2-3 - few TRBV20-1 TGCAGTGCTAAGAACGGAGGGCCGACAGATACGCAGTATTTT CSAKNGGPTDTQYF
TRBJ2-7 - - TRBV2 TGTGCCAGCAGTGAGCCCTACCCAGCGCCAACCTACGAGCAGTACTTC CASSEPYPAPTYEQYF
TRBJ1-1 - few TRBV28 TGTGCCAGCAGCCAGGACGGCACTGAAGCTTTCTTT CASSQDGTEAFF
TRBJ2-7 TRBD2 - TRBV19 TGTGCCACTTCCTCGGGGACTAGCGGACGGAACGAGCAGTACTTC CATSSGTSGRNEQYF
TRBJ2-7 TRBD1 - TRBV20-1 TGCAGTGCTAGAGTGGACAGGGCGTCGGGGTCCTACGAGCAGTACTTC CSARVDRASGSYEQYF
TRBJ1-5 - few TRBV6-1 TGTGCCAGCAGTGAAGCCAACGGCAATCAGCCCCAGCATTTT CASSEANGNQPQHF
TRBJ2-3 - - TRBV7-2 TGTGCCAGCAGCCTGGGGGGGGCGCAAGATACGCAGTATTTT CASSLGGAQDTQYF
TRBJ1-2 TRBD1 - TRBV15 TGTGCCACCAGCTTGGACAGGGACTATGGCTACACCTTC CATSLDRDYGYTF
TRBJ2-2 - - TRBV6-1 TGTGCCAGCAGTGAGCGGAGCAACACCGGGGAGCTGTTTTTT CASSERSNTGELFF
TRBJ1-2 - few TRBV6-5 TGTGCCAGCAGTTACAGGCATGACGCTAACTATGGCTACACCTTC CASSYRHDANYGYTF
TRBJ2-7 - - TRBV6-2/TRBV6-3 TGTGCCAGCAGTTACTCGGTACGGGGACTCATCTTGTACGAGCAGTACTTC CASSYSVRGLILYEQYF
TRBJ2-1 TRBD2 - TRBV19 TGTGCCAGTAGCCAGCCTAGCGGGAGGGGTGAGCAGTTCTTC CASSQPSGRGEQFF
TRBJ2-7 TRBD1 - TRBV28 TGTGCCAGCAGTTTGAGTGGGACAGGGGGCCTCACCTACGAGCAGTACTTC CASSLSGTGGLTYEQYF
TRBJ2-7 TRBD1 - TRBV20-1 TGCAGTGCTTTCCGGGACAGGGCTCTCTACGAGCAGTACTTC CSAFRDRALYEQYF